A selection of T cell receptor beta chains follows, all from one sample in a study of memory CD4+ T cells and cytomegalovirus serostatus. Here immunoSEQ multiplex PCR was the method, and the copy in TCRdb shows in-frame clones only, minus some. The table lists 45,000 to 60,000 clones, under 80% of them singletons. The sample taken for sequencing was memory CD4+ T cells from blood. The origin of the receptors is an adult in good health and CMV-seronegative. CDR3s include the opening cysteine and the closing phenylalanine or tryptophan. The D gene is left open where the match is weak. Part of the rows lack a size; the others show once, few, many or a class for expanded clones.

cdr3_length: 15
j_call: TRBJ1-3
v_call: TRBV2
d_call: NA
clone_size: NA
cdr3_aa: CASIPDSASGNTIYF
cdr3_nt: TGTGCCAGCATTCCGGACAGCGCCTCTGGAAACACCATATATTTT

cdr3_length: 19
j_call: TRBJ2-7
v_call: TRBV30
d_call: TRBD2
clone_size: NA
cdr3_aa: CAWSGSATSGRARSYEQYF
cdr3_nt: TGTGCCTGGAGTGGGTCTGCGACTAGCGGGAGGGCCAGGTCCTACGAGCAGTACTTC

cdr3_length: 15
j_call: TRBJ1-1
v_call: TRBV27
d_call: TRBD1
clone_size: NA
cdr3_aa: CASSLRTGVNTEAFF
cdr3_nt: TGTGCCAGCAGTTTAAGGACAGGGGTGAACACTGAAGCTTTCTTT

cdr3_length: 14
j_call: TRBJ1-5
v_call: TRBV6-1
d_call: NA
clone_size: once
cdr3_aa: CATHWGGAIQPQHF
cdr3_nt: TGTGCCACCCACTGGGGGGGGGCGATTCAGCCCCAGCATTTT

cdr3_length: 12
j_call: TRBJ2-1
v_call: TRBV18
d_call: NA
clone_size: NA
cdr3_aa: CASSRTNNEQFF
cdr3_nt: TGTGCCAGCTCACGCACCAACAATGAGCAGTTCTTC

cdr3_length: 13
j_call: TRBJ2-2
v_call: TRBV11-2
d_call: NA
clone_size: NA
cdr3_aa: CASSLLQSSELFF
cdr3_nt: TGTGCCAGCAGCCTACTCCAATCGTCGGAGCTGTTTTTT

cdr3_length: 14
j_call: TRBJ2-2
v_call: TRBV25-1
d_call: TRBD1
clone_size: few
cdr3_aa: CASTGQGDTGELFF
cdr3_nt: TGTGCCAGCACCGGACAGGGGGACACCGGGGAGCTGTTTTTT

cdr3_length: 15
j_call: TRBJ1-5
v_call: TRBV5-5
d_call: NA
clone_size: NA
cdr3_aa: CASSLEDTRYQPQHF
cdr3_nt: TGTGCCAGCAGCTTGGAGGACACCCGATATCAGCCCCAGCATTTT

cdr3_length: 14
j_call: TRBJ2-1
v_call: TRBV27
d_call: NA
clone_size: NA
cdr3_aa: CASSLQTPWDEQFF
cdr3_nt: TGTGCCAGCAGTTTACAAACCCCTTGGGATGAGCAGTTCTTC

cdr3_length: 14
j_call: TRBJ2-2
v_call: TRBV27
d_call: NA
clone_size: NA
cdr3_aa: CASSLQVNTGELFF
cdr3_nt: TGTGCCAGCAGTTTACAGGTGAACACCGGGGAGCTGTTTTTT

cdr3_length: 16
j_call: TRBJ2-1
v_call: TRBV27
d_call: NA
clone_size: NA
cdr3_aa: CASSPGDSRVGNEQFF
cdr3_nt: TGTGCCAGCAGTCCCGGGGACTCTCGGGTCGGCAATGAGCAGTTCTTC

cdr3_length: 12
j_call: TRBJ2-3
v_call: TRBV6-1
d_call: NA
clone_size: NA
cdr3_aa: CASSVDTDTQYF
cdr3_nt: TGTGCCAGCAGTGTTGACACTGATACGCAGTATTTT

cdr3_length: 13
j_call: TRBJ2-1
v_call: TRBV9
d_call: NA
clone_size: NA
cdr3_aa: CASSVDVAGEQFF
cdr3_nt: TGTGCCAGCAGCGTAGATGTAGCAGGTGAGCAGTTCTTC

cdr3_length: 21
j_call: TRBJ2-1
v_call: TRBV7-7
d_call: TRBD2
clone_size: NA
cdr3_aa: CASSLNIMGGLAVYSYNEQFF
cdr3_nt: TGTGCTAGCAGCTTAAATATTATGGGGGGACTAGCGGTTTACTCCTACAATGAGCAGTTCTTC

cdr3_length: 11
j_call: TRBJ1-1
v_call: TRBV30
d_call: TRBD1
clone_size: NA
cdr3_aa: CAWRQGTEAFF
cdr3_nt: TGTGCCTGGAGACAGGGGACTGAAGCTTTCTTT

cdr3_length: 15
j_call: TRBJ1-5
v_call: TRBV30
d_call: NA
clone_size: NA
cdr3_aa: CAWSLRGLFNQPQHF
cdr3_nt: TGTGCCTGGAGTTTGCGGGGCCTTTTCAATCAGCCCCAGCATTTT

cdr3_length: 16
j_call: TRBJ2-3
v_call: TRBV11-2
d_call: NA
clone_size: NA
cdr3_aa: CASSLGLGASTDTQYF
cdr3_nt: TGTGCCAGCAGCTTAGGTCTGGGGGCCAGCACAGATACGCAGTATTTT

cdr3_length: 16
j_call: TRBJ1-2
v_call: TRBV5-4
d_call: NA
clone_size: few
cdr3_aa: CASSLGQYRGAYGYTF
cdr3_nt: TGTGCCAGCAGCTTGGGCCAGTACCGGGGGGCCTATGGCTACACCTTC

cdr3_length: 16
j_call: TRBJ2-5
v_call: TRBV30
d_call: NA
clone_size: NA
cdr3_aa: CAWSALGSRGQETQYF
cdr3_nt: TGTGCCTGGAGTGCCCTCGGGTCAAGGGGGCAAGAGACCCAGTACTTC

cdr3_length: 14
j_call: TRBJ1-2
v_call: TRBV28
d_call: TRBD1
clone_size: NA
cdr3_aa: CASSSGTGRSGYTF
cdr3_nt: TGTGCCAGCAGTTCCGGGACAGGGCGGAGTGGCTACACCTTC

cdr3_length: 13
j_call: TRBJ1-3
v_call: TRBV10-2
d_call: TRBD1
clone_size: NA
cdr3_aa: CATYGTAGNTIYF
cdr3_nt: TGCGCCACTTATGGGACAGCCGGAAACACCATATATTTT

cdr3_length: 16
j_call: TRBJ2-5
v_call: TRBV27
d_call: TRBD1
clone_size: NA
cdr3_aa: CASSPRQGAYQETQYF
cdr3_nt: TGTGCCAGCAGCCCCCGACAGGGGGCCTACCAAGAGACCCAGTACTTC

cdr3_length: 14
j_call: TRBJ2-3
v_call: TRBV10-3
d_call: NA
clone_size: NA
cdr3_aa: CAARGASRGDTQYF
cdr3_nt: TGTGCCGCTAGAGGGGCGAGTAGGGGAGATACGCAGTATTTT

cdr3_length: 12
j_call: TRBJ2-7
v_call: TRBV29-1
d_call: NA
clone_size: NA
cdr3_aa: CSVSTGPYEQYF
cdr3_nt: TGCAGCGTTTCAACAGGCCCCTACGAGCAGTACTTC

cdr3_length: 15
j_call: TRBJ2-3
v_call: TRBV4-2
d_call: TRBD2
clone_size: NA
cdr3_aa: CASSLIAGDSDTQYF
cdr3_nt: TGTGCCAGCAGCCTCATAGCGGGAGACTCAGATACGCAGTATTTT

cdr3_length: 15
j_call: TRBJ2-7
v_call: TRBV27
d_call: TRBD2
clone_size: few
cdr3_aa: CASSLASGGAYEQYF
cdr3_nt: TGTGCCAGCAGTTTAGCTAGCGGGGGGGCCTACGAGCAGTACTTC

cdr3_length: 14
j_call: TRBJ2-2
v_call: TRBV2
d_call: NA
clone_size: NA
cdr3_aa: CASSRDANTGELFF
cdr3_nt: TGTGCCAGCAGCCGGGACGCAAACACCGGGGAGCTGTTTTTT

cdr3_length: 13
j_call: TRBJ2-7
v_call: TRBV14
d_call: NA
clone_size: NA
cdr3_aa: CASSGRTSYEQYF
cdr3_nt: TGTGCCAGCAGCGGGAGGACCTCCTACGAGCAGTACTTC

cdr3_length: 13
j_call: TRBJ1-1
v_call: TRBV7-9
d_call: NA
clone_size: NA
cdr3_aa: CASSLDRNTEAFF
cdr3_nt: TGTGCCAGCAGCTTAGATAGGAACACTGAAGCTTTCTTT

cdr3_length: 12
j_call: TRBJ2-7
v_call: TRBV30
d_call: NA
clone_size: NA
cdr3_aa: CAWSVSRYEQYF
cdr3_nt: TGTGCCTGGAGTGTATCGAGGTACGAGCAGTACTTC

cdr3_length: 13
j_call: TRBJ1-1
v_call: TRBV29-1
d_call: NA
clone_size: once
cdr3_aa: CSVEGQMNTEAFF
cdr3_nt: TGCAGCGTTGAAGGACAGATGAACACTGAAGCTTTCTTT

cdr3_length: 14
j_call: TRBJ1-2
v_call: TRBV10-3
d_call: NA
clone_size: NA
cdr3_aa: CAISESGQDYGYTF
cdr3_nt: TGTGCCATCAGTGAGTCCGGGCAGGACTATGGCTACACCTTC

cdr3_length: 12
j_call: TRBJ2-2
v_call: TRBV6-1
d_call: TRBD2
clone_size: NA
cdr3_aa: CASREGTGELFF
cdr3_nt: TGTGCCAGCCGGGAGGGCACCGGGGAGCTGTTTTTT

cdr3_length: 15
j_call: TRBJ2-7
v_call: TRBV10-3
d_call: NA
clone_size: NA
cdr3_aa: CAIRSYSGSSYEQYF
cdr3_nt: TGTGCCATCAGGAGCTATAGCGGTAGCTCCTACGAGCAGTACTTC

cdr3_length: 15
j_call: TRBJ2-1
v_call: TRBV7-3
d_call: TRBD2
clone_size: NA
cdr3_aa: CASSLGASGTNEQFF
cdr3_nt: TGTGCCAGCAGCTTAGGGGCTAGCGGGACCAATGAGCAGTTCTTC

cdr3_length: 16
j_call: TRBJ2-5
v_call: TRBV7-7
d_call: TRBD1
clone_size: NA
cdr3_aa: CASSPIPGQGLETQYF
cdr3_nt: TGTGCTAGCAGCCCCATCCCGGGACAGGGGCTGGAGACCCAGTACTTC

cdr3_length: 13
j_call: TRBJ2-2
v_call: TRBV7-6
d_call: NA
clone_size: few
cdr3_aa: CASSPTNTGELFF
cdr3_nt: TGTGCCAGCAGCCCTACGAACACCGGGGAGCTGTTTTTT

cdr3_length: 16
j_call: TRBJ2-2
v_call: TRBV28
d_call: TRBD1
clone_size: NA
cdr3_aa: CASIETGQGGAGELFF
cdr3_nt: TGTGCCAGCATCGAGACCGGACAGGGCGGCGCCGGGGAGCTGTTTTTT

cdr3_length: 17
j_call: TRBJ2-7
v_call: TRBV11-2
d_call: NA
clone_size: NA
cdr3_aa: CASSLVLRQDFSYEQYF
cdr3_nt: TGTGCCAGCAGCTTAGTATTACGACAGGACTTCTCCTACGAGCAGTACTTC

cdr3_length: 15
j_call: TRBJ2-7
v_call: TRBV7-3
d_call: TRBD2
clone_size: NA
cdr3_aa: CASSSSGADIYEQYF
cdr3_nt: TGTGCCAGCAGCTCCAGCGGGGCCGATATCTACGAGCAGTACTTC

cdr3_length: 13
j_call: TRBJ2-7
v_call: TRBV19
d_call: TRBD1
clone_size: NA
cdr3_aa: CASRLQGAHEQYF
cdr3_nt: TGTGCCAGTAGGCTACAGGGGGCCCACGAGCAGTACTTC

cdr3_length: 13
j_call: TRBJ1-1
v_call: TRBV18
d_call: NA
clone_size: NA
cdr3_aa: CASSQQFREEAFF
cdr3_nt: TGTGCCAGCTCACAACAATTTCGGGAAGAAGCTTTCTTT

cdr3_length: 16
j_call: TRBJ2-7
v_call: TRBV19
d_call: NA
clone_size: NA
cdr3_aa: CASSPQGGDVNYEQYF
cdr3_nt: TGTGCCAGTAGTCCACAAGGGGGGGACGTAAACTACGAGCAGTACTTC